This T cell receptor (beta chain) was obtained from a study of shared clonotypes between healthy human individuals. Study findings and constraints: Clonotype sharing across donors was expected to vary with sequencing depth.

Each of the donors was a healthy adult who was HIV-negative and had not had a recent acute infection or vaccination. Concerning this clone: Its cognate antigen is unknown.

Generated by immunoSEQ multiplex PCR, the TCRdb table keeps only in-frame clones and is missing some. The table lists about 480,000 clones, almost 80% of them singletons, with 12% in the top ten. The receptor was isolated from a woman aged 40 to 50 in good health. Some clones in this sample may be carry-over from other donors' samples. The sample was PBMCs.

The CDR3 region is CASSFAPGTGHNEQFF. For the CDR3, the DNA is TGTGCCAGCAGCTTTGCCCCCGGGACAGGGCACAATGAGCAGTTCTTC. This chain connects TRBV5-6 to TRBJ2-1, with 9 bases identical to TRBD1. J was trimmed by 5 bases and V by 2 bases; bases with no gene match: 8. The CDR3 has 16 residues. Per the germline V gene, CDR1 is SGHDT and CDR2 is YYEEEE.